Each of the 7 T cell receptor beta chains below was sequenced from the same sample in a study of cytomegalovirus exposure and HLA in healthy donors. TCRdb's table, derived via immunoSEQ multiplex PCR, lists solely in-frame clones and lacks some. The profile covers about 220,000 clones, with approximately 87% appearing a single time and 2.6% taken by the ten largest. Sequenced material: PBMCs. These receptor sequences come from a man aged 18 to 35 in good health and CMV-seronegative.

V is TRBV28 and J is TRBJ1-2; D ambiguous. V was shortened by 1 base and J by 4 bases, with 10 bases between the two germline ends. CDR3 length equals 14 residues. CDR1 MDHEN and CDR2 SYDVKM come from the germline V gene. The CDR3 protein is CASSLSGGLYGYTF. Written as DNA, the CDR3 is TGTGCCAGCAGTTTATCGGGCGGGCTCTATGGCTACACCTTC.

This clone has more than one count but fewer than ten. CDR3 region: CASSLGGLNQPQHF. CDR3 coding DNA: TGTGCCAGCAGCTTAGGAGGGCTCAATCAGCCCCAGCATTTT. The gene calls are TRBV7-2 and TRBJ1-5, with D hard to call. Germline V gene sequence: CDR1 SGHTA, CDR2 FQGNSA. V was clipped by 1 base and J by 3 bases, with 7 bases between them. The CDR3 totals 14 residues.

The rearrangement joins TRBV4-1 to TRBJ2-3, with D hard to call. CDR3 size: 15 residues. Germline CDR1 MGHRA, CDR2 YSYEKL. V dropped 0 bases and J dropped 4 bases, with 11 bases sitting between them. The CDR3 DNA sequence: TGCGCCAGCAGCCAAGAGACATTTGGTTCAGATACGCAGTATTTT. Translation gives CASSQETFGSDTQYF.

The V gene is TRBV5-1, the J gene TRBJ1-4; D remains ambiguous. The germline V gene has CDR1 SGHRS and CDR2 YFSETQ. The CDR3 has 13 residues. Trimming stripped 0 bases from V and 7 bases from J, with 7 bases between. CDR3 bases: TGCGCCAGCAGCTTGGGCGGAACTGAAAAACTGTTTTTT. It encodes CASSLGGTEKLFF.

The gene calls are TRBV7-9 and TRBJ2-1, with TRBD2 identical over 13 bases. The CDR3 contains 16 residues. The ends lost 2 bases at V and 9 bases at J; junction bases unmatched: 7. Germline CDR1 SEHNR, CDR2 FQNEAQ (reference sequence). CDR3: CASSLPGLAGDSEQFF. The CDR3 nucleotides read TGTGCCAGCAGCTTACCTGGACTAGCGGGAGATAGTGAGCAGTTCTTC.

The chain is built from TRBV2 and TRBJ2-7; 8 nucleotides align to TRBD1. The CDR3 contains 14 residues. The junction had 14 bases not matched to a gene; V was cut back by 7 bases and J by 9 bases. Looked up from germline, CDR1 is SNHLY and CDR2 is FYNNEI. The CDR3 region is CASKPEMGQVRQYF. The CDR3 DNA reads TGTGCCAGCAAGCCCGAAATGGGACAGGTCCGGCAGTACTTC. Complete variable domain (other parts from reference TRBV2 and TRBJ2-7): EPEVTQTPSHQVTQMGQEVILRCVPISNHLYFYWYRQILGQKVEFLVSFYNNEISEKSEIFDDQFSVERPDGSNFTLKIRSTKLEDSAMYFCASKPEMGQVRQYFGPGTRLTVT.

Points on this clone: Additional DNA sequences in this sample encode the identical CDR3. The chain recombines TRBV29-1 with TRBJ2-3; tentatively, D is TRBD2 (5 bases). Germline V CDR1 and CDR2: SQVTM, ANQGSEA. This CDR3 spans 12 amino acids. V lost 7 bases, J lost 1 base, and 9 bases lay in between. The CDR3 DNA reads TGCAGCGCGGACGGGGGCACAGATACGCAGTATTTT. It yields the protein CSADGGTDTQYF.